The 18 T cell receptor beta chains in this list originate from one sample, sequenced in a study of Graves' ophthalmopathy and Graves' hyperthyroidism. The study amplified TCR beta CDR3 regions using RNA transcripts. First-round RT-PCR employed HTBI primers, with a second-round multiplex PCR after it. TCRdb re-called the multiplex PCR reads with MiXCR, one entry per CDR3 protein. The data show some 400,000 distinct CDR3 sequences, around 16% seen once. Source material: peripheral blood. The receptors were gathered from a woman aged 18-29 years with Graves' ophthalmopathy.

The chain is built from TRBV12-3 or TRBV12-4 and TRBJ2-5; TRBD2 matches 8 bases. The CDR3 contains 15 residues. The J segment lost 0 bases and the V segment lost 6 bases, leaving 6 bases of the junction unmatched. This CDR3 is CASSLLAGYQETQYF. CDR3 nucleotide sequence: TGTGCCAGCAGCCTCTTAGCGGGGTACCAAGAGACCCAGTACTTC.

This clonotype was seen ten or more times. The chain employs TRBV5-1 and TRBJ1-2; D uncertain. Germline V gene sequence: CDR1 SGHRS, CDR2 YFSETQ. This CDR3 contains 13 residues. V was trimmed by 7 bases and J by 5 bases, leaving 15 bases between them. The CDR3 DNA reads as TGCGCCAGCGCGGCGCTTGCGACGTATGGCTACACCTTC. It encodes CASAALATYGYTF. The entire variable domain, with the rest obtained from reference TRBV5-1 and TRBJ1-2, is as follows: KAGVTQTPRYLIKTRGQQVTLSCSPISGHRSVSWYQQTPGQGLQFLFEYFSETQRNKGNFPGRFSGRQFSNSRSEMNVSTLELGDSALYLCASAALATYGYTFGSGTRLTVV.

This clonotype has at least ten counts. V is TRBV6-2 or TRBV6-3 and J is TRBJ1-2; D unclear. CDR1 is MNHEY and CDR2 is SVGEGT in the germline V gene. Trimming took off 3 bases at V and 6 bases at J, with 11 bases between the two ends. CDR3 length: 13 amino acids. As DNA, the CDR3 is TGTGCCAGCAGTTATGTCCGGGAAAATGGCTACACCTTC. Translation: CASSYVRENGYTF.

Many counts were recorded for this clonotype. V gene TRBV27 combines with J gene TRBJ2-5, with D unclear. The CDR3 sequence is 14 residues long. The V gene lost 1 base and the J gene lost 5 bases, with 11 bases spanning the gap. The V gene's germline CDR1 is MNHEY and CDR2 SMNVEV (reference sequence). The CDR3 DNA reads TGTGCCAGCAGTTTATTCCCGGCCTGGGAGACCCAGTACTTC. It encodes CASSLFPAWETQYF.

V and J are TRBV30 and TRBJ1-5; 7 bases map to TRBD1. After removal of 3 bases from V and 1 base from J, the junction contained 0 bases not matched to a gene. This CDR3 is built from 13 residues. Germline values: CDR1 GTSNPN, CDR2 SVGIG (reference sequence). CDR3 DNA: TGTGCCTGGAGGGGACAGAGCAATCAGCCCCAGCATTTT. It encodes CAWRGQSNQPQHF.

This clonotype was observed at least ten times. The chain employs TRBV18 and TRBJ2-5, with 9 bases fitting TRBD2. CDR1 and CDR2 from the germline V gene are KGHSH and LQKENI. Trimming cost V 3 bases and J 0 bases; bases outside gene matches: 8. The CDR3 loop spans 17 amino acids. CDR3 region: CASSPVKASGNQETQYF. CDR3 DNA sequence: TGTGCCAGCTCACCCGTTAAGGCTAGCGGGAACCAAGAGACCCAGTACTTC.

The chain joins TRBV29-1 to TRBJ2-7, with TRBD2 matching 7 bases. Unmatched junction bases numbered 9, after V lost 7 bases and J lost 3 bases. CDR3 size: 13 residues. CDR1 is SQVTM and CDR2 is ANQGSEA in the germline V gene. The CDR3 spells CSAKGGEGYEQYF. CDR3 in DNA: TGCAGCGCTAAAGGAGGGGAGGGCTACGAGCAGTACTTC.

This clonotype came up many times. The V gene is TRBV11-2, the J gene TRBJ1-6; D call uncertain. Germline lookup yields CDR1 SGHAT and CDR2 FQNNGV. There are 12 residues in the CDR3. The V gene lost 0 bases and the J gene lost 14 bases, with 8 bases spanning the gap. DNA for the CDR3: TGTGCCAGCAGCTTAGATGGCAAGGCCCTCCACTTT. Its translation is CASSLDGKALHF. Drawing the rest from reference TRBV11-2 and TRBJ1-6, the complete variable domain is EAGVAQSPRYKIIEKRQSVAFWCNPISGHATLYWYQQILGQGPKLLIQFQNNGVVDDSQLPKDRFSAERLKGVDSTLKIQPAKLEDSAVYLCASSLDGKALHFGNGTRLTVT.

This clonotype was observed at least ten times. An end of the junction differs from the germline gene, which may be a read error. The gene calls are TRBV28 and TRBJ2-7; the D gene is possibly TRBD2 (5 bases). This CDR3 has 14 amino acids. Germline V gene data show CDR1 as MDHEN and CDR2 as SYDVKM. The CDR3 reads CASNPAKKGSEQYF. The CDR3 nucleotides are TGCGCCAGCAATCCCGCAAAGAAAGGGAGCGAGCAGTACTTC. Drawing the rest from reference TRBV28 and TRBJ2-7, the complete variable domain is DVKVTQSSRYLVKRTGEKVFLECVQDMDHENMFWYRQDPGLGLRLIYFSYDVKMKEKGDIPEGYSVSREKKERFSLILESASTNQTSMYLCASNPAKKGSEQYFGPGTRLTVT.

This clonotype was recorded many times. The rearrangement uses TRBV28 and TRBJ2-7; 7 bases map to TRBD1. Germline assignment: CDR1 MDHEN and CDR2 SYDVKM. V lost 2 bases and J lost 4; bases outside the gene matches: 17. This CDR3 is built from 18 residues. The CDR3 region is CASSLDRERVSGIYEQYF. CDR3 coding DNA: TGTGCCAGCAGTTTAGACAGGGAACGGGTCTCGGGAATTTACGAGCAGTACTTC.

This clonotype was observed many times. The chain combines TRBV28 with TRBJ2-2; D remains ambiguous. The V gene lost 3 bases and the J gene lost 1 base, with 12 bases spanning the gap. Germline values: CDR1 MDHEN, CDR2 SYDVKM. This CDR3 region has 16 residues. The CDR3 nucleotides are TGTGCCAGCAGTTTGGCCTGGGCCAAGAACACCGGGGAGCTGTTTTTT. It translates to CASSLAWAKNTGELFF.

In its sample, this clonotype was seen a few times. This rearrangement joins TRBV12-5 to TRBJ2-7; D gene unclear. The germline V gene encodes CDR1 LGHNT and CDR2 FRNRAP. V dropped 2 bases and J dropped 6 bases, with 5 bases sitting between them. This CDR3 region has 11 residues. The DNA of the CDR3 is TGTGCTAGTGGTTTGTCAGCCGAGCAGTACTTC. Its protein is CASGLSAEQYF.

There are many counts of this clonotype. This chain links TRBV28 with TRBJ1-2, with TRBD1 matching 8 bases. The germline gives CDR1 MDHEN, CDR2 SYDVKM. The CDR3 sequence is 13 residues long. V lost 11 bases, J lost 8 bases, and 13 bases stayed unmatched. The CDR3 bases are TGTGCCTCCCTAGGACAGGGAAAAAGAGGCTACACCTTC. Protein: CASLGQGKRGYTF.

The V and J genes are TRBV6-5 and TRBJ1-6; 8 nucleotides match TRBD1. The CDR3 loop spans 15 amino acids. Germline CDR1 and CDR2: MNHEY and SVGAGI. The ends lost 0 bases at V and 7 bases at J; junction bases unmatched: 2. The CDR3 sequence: CASSYSGTGNSPLHF. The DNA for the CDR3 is TGTGCCAGCAGTTACTCCGGGACAGGAAATTCACCCCTCCACTTT.

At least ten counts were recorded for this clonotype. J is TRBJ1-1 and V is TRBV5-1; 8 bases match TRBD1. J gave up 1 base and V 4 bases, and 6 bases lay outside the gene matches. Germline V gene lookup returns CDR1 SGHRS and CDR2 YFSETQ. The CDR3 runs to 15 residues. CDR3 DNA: TGCGCCAGCAGCGCGTCCGGGACAGGGAACACTGAAGCTTTCTTT. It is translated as CASSASGTGNTEAFF.

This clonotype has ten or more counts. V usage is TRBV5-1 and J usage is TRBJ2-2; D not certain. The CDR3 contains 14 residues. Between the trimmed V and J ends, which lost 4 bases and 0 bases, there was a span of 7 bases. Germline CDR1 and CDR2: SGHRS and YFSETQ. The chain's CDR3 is CASSATTNTGELFF. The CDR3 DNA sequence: TGCGCCAGCAGCGCCACCACGAACACCGGGGAGCTGTTTTTT. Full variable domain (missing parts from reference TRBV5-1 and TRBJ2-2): KAGVTQTPRYLIKTRGQQVTLSCSPISGHRSVSWYQQTPGQGLQFLFEYFSETQRNKGNFPGRFSGRQFSNSRSEMNVSTLELGDSALYLCASSATTNTGELFFGEGSRLTVL.

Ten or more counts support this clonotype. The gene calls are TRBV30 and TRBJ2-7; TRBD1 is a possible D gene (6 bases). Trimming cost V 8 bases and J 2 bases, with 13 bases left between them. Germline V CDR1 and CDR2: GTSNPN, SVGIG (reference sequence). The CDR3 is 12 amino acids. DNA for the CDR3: TGTGCCCTCAGGGGAGCTACCTACGAGCAGTACTTC. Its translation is CALRGATYEQYF.

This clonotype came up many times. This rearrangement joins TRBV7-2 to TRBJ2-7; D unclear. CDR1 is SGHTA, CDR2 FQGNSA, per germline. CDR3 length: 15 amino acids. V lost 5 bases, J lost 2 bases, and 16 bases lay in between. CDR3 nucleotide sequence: TGTGCCAGCAGCAGAAGGTGGCAGGACCCCTACGAGCAGTACTTC. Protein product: CASSRRWQDPYEQYF.